These 25 T cell receptor beta chains came from one sample sequenced in a study of blood T cell repertoires in COVID-19. TCRdb's table, derived via immunoSEQ multiplex PCR, lists solely in-frame clones and lacks some. The profile shows around 69,000 clones, approximately 85% of them singletons. The specimen sequenced was peripheral blood. Source of these receptors: a man aged 50-59 years with acute or convalescent COVID-19.

The J gene is TRBJ1-2, the V gene TRBV19; the D gene is possibly TRBD1 (6 bases). Germline-derived CDR1 and CDR2 are LNHDA and SQIVND (reference sequence). This CDR3 comprises 12 residues. Trimming shortened V by 7 bases and J by 4 bases, and 10 bases separated the two germline ends. The CDR3 loop is CASTGTTYGYTF. For the CDR3, the DNA is TGTGCCAGTACCGGGACAACCTATGGCTACACCTTC.

The J gene is TRBJ2-5, the V gene TRBV10-3; 8 bases are shared with TRBD2. Germline CDR1 reads ENHRY; CDR2 reads SYGVKD. This CDR3 is built from 14 residues. The ends lost 4 bases at V and 4 bases at J; junction bases unmatched: 5. The CDR3 DNA reads as TGTGCCATCAGTGCGGGAGGGGGAACAGAGACCCAGTACTTC. Protein product: CAISAGGGTETQYF.

The chain combines TRBV4-1 with TRBJ1-2; D is unresolved. The CDR3 is made up of 15 amino acids. The V and J ends lost 2 bases and 4 bases respectively, with 14 bases between them. The germline V gene has CDR1 MGHRA and CDR2 YSYEKL. CDR3 coding DNA: TGCGCCAGCAGCCAAACGCCCACGGGAAGCTATGGCTACACCTTC. Its translation is CASSQTPTGSYGYTF.

The CDR3 reads CASTYIRTDLNYEQYV. In nucleotides, the CDR3 is TGTGCCAGCACCTACATACGGACAGACCTTAACTACGAGCAGTACGTC. This chain connects TRBV6-6 to TRBJ2-7; possibly TRBD1 for D (6 bases). V lost 7 bases to trimming and J lost 3 bases, with 22 bases between them. Germline V CDR1 and CDR2: MNHNY, SVGAGI (reference sequence). The CDR3 has 16 amino acids.

This chain links TRBV5-1 with TRBJ2-3; 10 bases map to TRBD2. The V segment lost 3 bases and the J segment 3 bases; nucleotides outside the gene matches: 4. This CDR3 region has 15 residues. Per the germline V gene, CDR1 is SGHRS and CDR2 is YFSETQ. The chain's CDR3 is CASSWKLAGTDTQYF. The DNA for the CDR3 is TGCGCCAGCAGCTGGAAACTAGCGGGGACAGATACGCAGTATTTT.

The chain employs TRBV29-1 and TRBJ1-1, with no clear D. This CDR3 has 11 residues. Germline V gene lookup returns CDR1 SQVTM and CDR2 ANQGSEA. The V and J ends lost 5 bases and 2 bases respectively, with 6 bases between them. The CDR3 loop is CSVLVNTEAFF. For the CDR3, the DNA is TGCAGCGTTCTTGTAAACACTGAAGCTTTCTTT.

V gene TRBV3-1 (or the pseudogene TRBV3-2) combines with J gene TRBJ1-3; D unresolved. Germline V CDR1 and CDR2: LGHDT, YNNKEL (reference sequence). The V gene lost 1 base and the J gene lost 0 bases, with 4 bases spanning the gap. The CDR3 runs 14 residues. CDR3 sequence reads: CASSQGHSGNTIYF. In DNA form, the CDR3 reads TGTGCCAGCAGCCAAGGGCACTCTGGAAACACCATATATTTT.

This clone was seen a few times. V is TRBV25-1 and J is TRBJ1-2, with TRBD1 matching over 8 bases. This CDR3 region has 15 residues. The V and J ends lost 4 bases and 7 bases, in that order; junction bases with no gene match: 11. CDR1 is MGHDK and CDR2 is SYGVNS in the germline V gene. CDR3 in amino acids: CASSGEQGVAVGYTF. CDR3 bases: TGTGCCAGCAGTGGGGAACAGGGGGTCGCAGTTGGCTACACCTTC.

The chain employs TRBV12-3 or TRBV12-4 and TRBJ1-5, with D unresolved. The length of the CDR3 is 12 residues. V lost 5 bases to trimming and J lost 0 bases, with 2 bases between them. The CDR3 sequence is CASSRSNQPQHF. CDR3 DNA sequence: TGTGCCAGCAGTCGTAGCAATCAGCCCCAGCATTTT.

This chain uses TRBV6-5 with TRBJ1-2; 8 nucleotides align to TRBD1. Germline values: CDR1 MNHEY, CDR2 SVGAGI. The J segment lost 8 bases and the V segment lost 5 bases, leaving 7 bases of the junction unmatched. The CDR3 has 13 amino acids. Here the CDR3 reads CASSPDREEGYTF. The CDR3 region has the DNA TGTGCCAGCAGTCCGGACAGGGAGGAAGGCTACACCTTC.

This rearrangement joins TRBV2 to TRBJ2-5; a possible D gene is TRBD1 (6 bases). Germline CDR1 reads SNHLY; CDR2 reads FYNNEI. The CDR3 consists of 13 residues. V dropped 3 bases and J dropped 5 bases, with 10 bases sitting between them. The CDR3 region is CASSEWGQETQYF. CDR3 nucleotides: TGTGCCAGCAGTGAGTGGGGGCAGGAGACCCAGTACTTC.

V usage is TRBV7-9 and J usage is TRBJ2-7, with TRBD1 matching over 11 bases. V shed 5 bases and J 7 bases; nucleotides not matched to a gene: 7. Germline CDR1 SEHNR, CDR2 FQNEAQ (reference sequence). This CDR3 is 14 amino acids long. CDR3 bases: TGTGCCAGCAGCGACCGGACAGGGGGCGAGGAGCAGTACTTC. Encoded protein: CASSDRTGGEEQYF. Filled out from reference TRBV7-9 and TRBJ2-7, the complete variable domain reads DTGVSQNPRHKITKRGQNVTFRCDPISEHNRLYWYRQTLGQGPEFLTYFQNEAQLEKSRLLSDRFSAERPKGSFSTLEIQRTEQGDSAMYLCASSDRTGGEEQYFGPGTRLTVT.

The chain uses TRBV5-1 and TRBJ2-1, with D unresolved. Per germline, CDR1 SGHRS and CDR2 YFSETQ. CDR3 length: 15 residues. With 0 bases removed from V and 6 bases from J, the gap between germline ends came to 13 bases. The CDR3 DNA reads as TGCGCCAGCAGCTTGGCTAGGCAAAACGGCAATGAGCAGTTCTTC. This gives the protein CASSLARQNGNEQFF.

This clone was found a few times. The rearrangement links TRBV6-6 to TRBJ1-1, with a weak D call TRBD1 (6 bases). The CDR3 is 14 residues long. The V end lost 1 base, the J end lost 1 base, and 7 bases lay between the germline ends. Per the germline V gene, CDR1 is MNHNY and CDR2 is SVGAGI (reference sequence). CDR3 nucleotide sequence: TGTGCCAGCAGTTACTGGGACAAGAACACTGAAGCTTTCTTT. Protein product: CASSYWDKNTEAFF.

Of note for this clone: This is likely an artifact of a read error, given a far larger clone one base away. V gene TRBV6-5 combines with J gene TRBJ1-2; D remains unclear. The CDR3 loop spans 13 amino acids. Germline V CDR1 and CDR2: MNHEY, SVGAGI. CDR3 sequence reads: CACSPSEVYGYTF. For the CDR3, the DNA is TGTGCCTGCAGTCCGTCGGAGGTCTATGGCTACACCTTC.

This chain uses TRBV7-3 with TRBJ2-3; a weak D match, TRBD1 (5 bases). V shed 5 bases and J shed 9 bases, with 12 bases lying between them. CDR1 SGHTA and CDR2 FQGTGA come from the germline V gene. The CDR3 spans 12 residues. CDR3 sequence reads: CASSPGSHTQYF. The CDR3 DNA follows: TGTGCCAGCAGCCCAGGGTCGCACACGCAGTATTTT.

In its sample, this clone was seen once. This chain uses TRBV29-1 with TRBJ1-2; D is possibly TRBD1 (5 bases). Germline V gene sequence: CDR1 SQVTM, CDR2 ANQGSEA. V was cut by 0 bases and J by 0 bases, with 20 bases left in between. CDR3 length: 18 amino acids. CDR3: CSVEEDSGTFPTNYGYTF. Written as DNA, the CDR3 is TGCAGCGTTGAAGAGGACTCCGGGACTTTTCCCACTAACTATGGCTACACCTTC.

The J gene is TRBJ1-2, the V gene TRBV5-5, with no clear D. Germline CDR1 reads SGHKS; CDR2 reads YYEKEE (reference sequence). Trimming removed 0 bases from V and 5 bases from J, with 11 bases in between. The CDR3 runs 14 residues. The CDR3 DNA follows: TGTGCCAGCAGCTTGGGGCATCAATCATATGGCTACACCTTC. It encodes CASSLGHQSYGYTF.

The J gene is TRBJ1-1, the V gene TRBV15, with D possibly being TRBD1 (6 bases). Germline V lookup: CDR1 LNHNV, CDR2 YYDKDF (reference sequence). The V and J ends lost 11 bases and 3 bases respectively, with 16 bases between them. The CDR3 runs 13 residues. Here the CDR3 DNA reads TGTGCCTCACAGGGTCTGTTTGACACTGAAGCTTTCTTT. Its protein is CASQGLFDTEAFF.

This chain uses TRBV5-1 with TRBJ2-5, with TRBD1 matching over 8 bases. V lost 3 bases and J lost 3; bases outside the gene matches: 4. This CDR3 is 14 amino acids long. Germline values: CDR1 SGHRS, CDR2 YFSETQ. The CDR3 loop reads CASSSGTGEETQYF. The CDR3, as DNA: TGCGCCAGCAGCTCCGGGACAGGAGAAGAGACCCAGTACTTC.

In its sample, this clone was seen once. The genes are TRBV29-1 and TRBJ1-2; TRBD1 might be the D (5 bases). The CDR3 loop spans 12 amino acids. Germline-derived CDR1 and CDR2 are SQVTM and ANQGSEA. V was clipped by 6 bases and J by 2 bases, with 10 bases between them. The DNA for the CDR3 is TGCAGCGTCGAGGGACTAAACTATGGCTACACCTTC. This codes for CSVEGLNYGYTF.

The rearrangement uses TRBV5-6 and TRBJ2-7; 7 bases line up with TRBD1. Unmatched junction bases numbered 10, after V lost 1 base and J lost 6 bases. The CDR3 extends over 15 amino acids. Per the germline V gene, CDR1 is SGHDT and CDR2 is YYEEEE. This chain's CDR3 is CASSLSPRQGREQYF. In DNA form, the CDR3 reads TGTGCCAGCAGCTTGTCCCCAAGACAGGGCCGCGAGCAGTACTTC. The full variable domain, in which reference TRBV5-6 and TRBJ2-7 provide the parts outside the CDR3, is DAGVTQSPTHLIKTRGQQVTLRCSPKSGHDTVSWYQQALGQGPQFIFQYYEEEERQRGNFPDRFSGHQFPNYSSELNVNALLLGDSALYLCASSLSPRQGREQYFGPGTRLTVT.

The chain joins TRBV24-1 to TRBJ2-3, with 13 bases fitting TRBD2. The germline CDR1 and CDR2 sequences are KGHDR and SFDVKD. This CDR3 is built from 17 residues. V trimming: 3 bases; J trimming: 3 bases; junction bases outside the gene matches: 5. The CDR3 reads CATSDPTSGGGTDTQYF. CDR3 bases: TGTGCCACCAGTGATCCTACTAGCGGGGGGGGGACAGATACGCAGTATTTT.

The chain is built from TRBV11-3 and TRBJ2-3, with a tentative D call TRBD2 (7 bases). V lost 5 bases and J 2 bases, leaving 11 bases between the germline ends. The CDR3 runs to 14 residues. Germline CDR1 SGHNT, CDR2 YENEEA. CDR3 loop: CASSGGAFTDTQYF. As DNA, the CDR3 is TGTGCCAGCAGCGGGGGGGCCTTCACAGATACGCAGTATTTT. Full variable domain (rest looked up from reference TRBV11-3 and TRBJ2-3): EAGVVQSPRYKIIEKKQPVAFWCNPISGHNTLYWYLQNLGQGPELLIRYENEEAVDDSQLPKDRFSAERLKGVDSTLKIQPAELGDSAVYLCASSGGAFTDTQYFGPGTRLTVL.

The chain uses TRBV2 and TRBJ1-1, with D possibly matching TRBD1 (5 bases). V was shortened by 6 bases and J by 0 bases, with 8 bases between the two germline ends. This CDR3 has 13 residues. Germline V gives CDR1 SNHLY, CDR2 FYNNEI. DNA of the CDR3: TGTGCCAGCAGAAACAGGTTGAACACTGAAGCTTTCTTT. Encoded protein: CASRNRLNTEAFF.